This is a list of T cell receptor beta chains from one sample in a study of blood T cell repertoires in COVID-19. Data came from immunoSEQ multiplex PCR; TCRdb stores just in-frame clones and leaves some out. The sample includes 130,000 or so clones, roughly four fifths of them seen just once. Sequenced material: peripheral blood. These receptors all come from a human donor in a cohort sampled during active COVID-19. Each CDR3 is given with its conserved first and last residue. Fields, in order: V gene, J gene, clone size, D gene, CDR3 DNA, CDR3 protein. D genes are given only for firm matches. Not every row has a clone size; where given, it reads once, few, many or a size class.

V gene: TRBV12-3/TRBV12-4
J gene: TRBJ1-1
clone size: once
D gene: NA
CDR3 DNA: TGTGCCAGCAGGAAAGGACAGATCACTGAAGCTTTCTTT
CDR3 protein: CASRKGQITEAFF

V gene: TRBV30
J gene: TRBJ2-2
clone size: NA
D gene: TRBD2
CDR3 DNA: TGTGCCTGGAGACTAGCGGGGTACACCGGGGAGCTGTTTTTT
CDR3 protein: CAWRLAGYTGELFF

V gene: TRBV6-2/TRBV6-3
J gene: TRBJ1-1
clone size: NA
D gene: NA
CDR3 DNA: TGTGCCAGCAGTTACTCGATGACAGTGAACACTGAAGCTTTCTTT
CDR3 protein: CASSYSMTVNTEAFF

V gene: TRBV24-1
J gene: TRBJ2-3
clone size: NA
D gene: TRBD1
CDR3 DNA: TGTGCCACCAGTGATATGAGGGACAGTTATAGCACAGATACGCAGTATTTT
CDR3 protein: CATSDMRDSYSTDTQYF

V gene: TRBV7-9
J gene: TRBJ1-2
clone size: NA
D gene: NA
CDR3 DNA: TGTGCCAGCAGCTTAGGAGTAGGGGATTATGGCTACACCTTC
CDR3 protein: CASSLGVGDYGYTF

V gene: TRBV7-6
J gene: TRBJ2-1
clone size: NA
D gene: TRBD1
CDR3 DNA: TGTGCCAGCAGCTTATGGGACAGGGGGCACGTTGAGCAGTTCTTC
CDR3 protein: CASSLWDRGHVEQFF

V gene: TRBV30
J gene: TRBJ1-4
clone size: NA
D gene: TRBD1
CDR3 DNA: TGTGCCTGGAGTTCCCCAGGGGGCGCAACTAATGAAAAACTGTTTTTT
CDR3 protein: CAWSSPGGATNEKLFF

V gene: TRBV7-9
J gene: TRBJ1-4
clone size: NA
D gene: NA
CDR3 DNA: TGTGCCAGCAGCCTCTTGGCAGGGGTTAGAGCTAATGAAAAACTGTTTTTT
CDR3 protein: CASSLLAGVRANEKLFF

V gene: TRBV5-6
J gene: TRBJ2-7
clone size: NA
D gene: NA
CDR3 DNA: TGTGCCAGCAGCCTCGGACTGGCCTCCTACGAGCAGTACTTC
CDR3 protein: CASSLGLASYEQYF

V gene: TRBV19
J gene: TRBJ2-3
clone size: NA
D gene: NA
CDR3 DNA: TGTGCCAGTAGTACAGACGGGGGGCGTTCAGATACGCAGTATTTT
CDR3 protein: CASSTDGGRSDTQYF

V gene: TRBV19
J gene: TRBJ2-7
clone size: NA
D gene: TRBD2
CDR3 DNA: TGTGCCAGTAGGGGACTAGCGGGAGGCTACGAGCAGTACTTC
CDR3 protein: CASRGLAGGYEQYF

V gene: TRBV19
J gene: TRBJ2-3
clone size: NA
D gene: TRBD2
CDR3 DNA: TGTGCCAGTAGAGAGCGGGGGGGCCCGGATACGCAGTATTTT
CDR3 protein: CASRERGGPDTQYF

V gene: TRBV5-1
J gene: TRBJ2-5
clone size: NA
D gene: TRBD2
CDR3 DNA: TGCGCCAGCAGCTATAGCGGGGGCGAAGAGACCCAGTACTTC
CDR3 protein: CASSYSGGEETQYF

V gene: TRBV3-1/TRBV3-2
J gene: TRBJ1-2
clone size: few
D gene: NA
CDR3 DNA: TGTGCCAGCAGCCAAGATTTGAACAGGGACTATGGCTACACCTTC
CDR3 protein: CASSQDLNRDYGYTF

V gene: TRBV11-3
J gene: TRBJ2-2
clone size: NA
D gene: NA
CDR3 DNA: TGTGCCAGCAGCTCTAGTCTTCACACCGGGGAGCTGTTTTTT
CDR3 protein: CASSSSLHTGELFF

V gene: TRBV3-1/TRBV3-2
J gene: TRBJ1-5
clone size: NA
D gene: TRBD1
CDR3 DNA: TGTGCCAGCAGCCTGACAGGGGTACGTCAGCCCCAGCATTTT
CDR3 protein: CASSLTGVRQPQHF

V gene: TRBV3-1/TRBV3-2
J gene: TRBJ1-1
clone size: NA
D gene: TRBD1
CDR3 DNA: TGTGCCAGCAGCCATCTACAGGGGGAAGCTTTCTTT
CDR3 protein: CASSHLQGEAFF

V gene: TRBV11-2
J gene: TRBJ2-7
clone size: NA
D gene: TRBD2
CDR3 DNA: TGTGCCAGCAGCTTAGGGGAGCGGGGGACCTACGAGCAGTACTTC
CDR3 protein: CASSLGERGTYEQYF

V gene: TRBV19
J gene: TRBJ1-5
clone size: once
D gene: NA
CDR3 DNA: TGTGCCAGTAGTATATTTGGGGGCGGACAGCCCCAGCATTTT
CDR3 protein: CASSIFGGGQPQHF

V gene: TRBV30
J gene: TRBJ1-4
clone size: NA
D gene: NA
CDR3 DNA: TGTGCCTGGAGTCAACCCCGCAGGGAAACTAATGAAAAACTGTTTTTT
CDR3 protein: CAWSQPRRETNEKLFF

V gene: TRBV30
J gene: TRBJ1-4
clone size: NA
D gene: TRBD1
CDR3 DNA: TGTGCCTGGAGTCCTATGACAGGGACTAATGAAAAACTGTTTTTT
CDR3 protein: CAWSPMTGTNEKLFF

V gene: TRBV7-9
J gene: TRBJ1-6
clone size: NA
D gene: NA
CDR3 DNA: TGTGCCAGCAGATTAGTCGCGGGGCATAATTCACCCCTCCACTTT
CDR3 protein: CASRLVAGHNSPLHF

V gene: TRBV3-1/TRBV3-2
J gene: TRBJ1-6
clone size: NA
D gene: NA
CDR3 DNA: TGTGCCAGCAGCCACCCAACAGGGACCCTCCACTTT
CDR3 protein: CASSHPTGTLHF

V gene: TRBV11-2
J gene: TRBJ1-2
clone size: NA
D gene: NA
CDR3 DNA: TGTGCCAGCAGCTTAACTGGCAGGCGATACTATGGCTACACCTTC
CDR3 protein: CASSLTGRRYYGYTF

V gene: TRBV7-9
J gene: TRBJ2-3
clone size: NA
D gene: TRBD1
CDR3 DNA: TGTGCCAGCAGCTGGGGGACAGGGGTTCGCACAGATACGCAGTATTTT
CDR3 protein: CASSWGTGVRTDTQYF

V gene: TRBV6-1
J gene: TRBJ1-6
clone size: NA
D gene: NA
CDR3 DNA: TGTGCCAGCAGTGAAGGATTTGGGGGAGGGACACCCCTCCACTTT
CDR3 protein: CASSEGFGGGTPLHF

V gene: TRBV3-1/TRBV3-2
J gene: TRBJ1-1
clone size: NA
D gene: NA
CDR3 DNA: TGTGCCAGCAGCCAAGAGGGGCAGCCAAACACTGAAGCTTTCTTT
CDR3 protein: CASSQEGQPNTEAFF

V gene: TRBV7-2
J gene: TRBJ2-1
clone size: NA
D gene: TRBD1
CDR3 DNA: TGTGCCAGCAGCCCTGACAGGGGCCCCTACAATGAGCAGTTCTTC
CDR3 protein: CASSPDRGPYNEQFF

V gene: TRBV11-2
J gene: TRBJ2-7
clone size: once
D gene: NA
CDR3 DNA: TGTGCCAGCAGCTCCGAGCTGTGGGAGCAGTACTTC
CDR3 protein: CASSSELWEQYF

V gene: TRBV2
J gene: TRBJ2-1
clone size: NA
D gene: NA
CDR3 DNA: TGTGCCAGCAGGGCGGGGGCGGGCCCCTACAATGAGCAGTTCTTC
CDR3 protein: CASRAGAGPYNEQFF

V gene: TRBV5-1
J gene: TRBJ2-7
clone size: NA
D gene: NA
CDR3 DNA: TGCGCCAGCAGCCCTAGGCCGGACGGGGGTGAGCAGTACTTC
CDR3 protein: CASSPRPDGGEQYF

V gene: TRBV7-9
J gene: TRBJ2-2
clone size: NA
D gene: TRBD2
CDR3 DNA: TGTGCCAGCAGCCCTAGGGGGGCTAGCGGGGCTTTCGCCGGGGAGCTGTTTTTT
CDR3 protein: CASSPRGASGAFAGELFF

V gene: TRBV7-9
J gene: TRBJ2-5
clone size: NA
D gene: TRBD1
CDR3 DNA: TGTGCCAGCAGCTTGTCCGGGACAGCACAAGAGACCCAGTACTTC
CDR3 protein: CASSLSGTAQETQYF

V gene: TRBV30
J gene: TRBJ1-5
clone size: NA
D gene: TRBD1
CDR3 DNA: TGTGCCTGGAGTGTAGGGGGACAGGCTCATAGCAATCAGCCCCAGCATTTT
CDR3 protein: CAWSVGGQAHSNQPQHF

V gene: TRBV5-8
J gene: TRBJ1-5
clone size: NA
D gene: NA
CDR3 DNA: TGTGCCAGCAGCACCGGGTCCATACCATCTAGCAATCAGCCCCAGCATTTT
CDR3 protein: CASSTGSIPSSNQPQHF

V gene: TRBV27
J gene: TRBJ1-3
clone size: NA
D gene: NA
CDR3 DNA: TGTGCCAGCAGTTTGTCGGTCGGAAACACCATATATTTT
CDR3 protein: CASSLSVGNTIYF

V gene: TRBV3-1/TRBV3-2
J gene: TRBJ1-2
clone size: NA
D gene: NA
CDR3 DNA: TGTGCCAGCAGCCAAGGGGCCTCTAACTATGGCTACACCTTC
CDR3 protein: CASSQGASNYGYTF

V gene: TRBV6-6
J gene: TRBJ2-3
clone size: once
D gene: TRBD2
CDR3 DNA: TGTGCCAGCAGTTCAGGAGTAGCGGGTGGCACAGATACGCAGTATTTT
CDR3 protein: CASSSGVAGGTDTQYF

V gene: TRBV6-6
J gene: TRBJ2-7
clone size: NA
D gene: TRBD1
CDR3 DNA: TGTGCCAGCAGTTGGGACAGGGAATACTACGAGCAGTACTTC
CDR3 protein: CASSWDREYYEQYF

V gene: TRBV22-1
J gene: TRBJ1-5
clone size: NA
D gene: NA
CDR3 DNA: TGTCCTGGGAGCGCACATCCTAATCAGCCCCAGCATTTT
CDR3 protein: CPGSAHPNQPQHF

V gene: TRBV3-1/TRBV3-2
J gene: TRBJ2-3
clone size: NA
D gene: TRBD2
CDR3 DNA: TGTGCCAGCGGAACTAGCGGGGGCTCCTTCACAGATACGCAGTATTTT
CDR3 protein: CASGTSGGSFTDTQYF

V gene: TRBV5-1
J gene: TRBJ1-4
clone size: NA
D gene: TRBD1
CDR3 DNA: TGCGCCAGCAGCCCGGGACAGGTGAGAGGTAATGAAAAACTGTTTTTT
CDR3 protein: CASSPGQVRGNEKLFF

V gene: TRBV11-2
J gene: TRBJ2-7
clone size: NA
D gene: TRBD1
CDR3 DNA: TGTGCCAGCAGCTCCCGGGGACAGACGGGATACGAGCAGTACTTC
CDR3 protein: CASSSRGQTGYEQYF

V gene: TRBV21-1
J gene: TRBJ2-7
clone size: NA
D gene: NA
CDR3 DNA: TGTGCCAGCAGCAAAGGCACAGGGAGCTCCTACGAGCAGTACTTC
CDR3 protein: CASSKGTGSSYEQYF

V gene: TRBV6-5
J gene: TRBJ1-5
clone size: NA
D gene: TRBD1
CDR3 DNA: TGTGCCAGCAGCAGGGACAGGAGCAATCAGCCCCAGCATTTT
CDR3 protein: CASSRDRSNQPQHF

V gene: TRBV9
J gene: TRBJ2-1
clone size: NA
D gene: NA
CDR3 DNA: TGTGCCAGCAGCCTCCCCAGGGGGGTTTCAAGGTCCTACAATGAGCAGTTCTTC
CDR3 protein: CASSLPRGVSRSYNEQFF

V gene: TRBV5-8
J gene: TRBJ2-3
clone size: NA
D gene: NA
CDR3 DNA: TGTGCCAGCAGCCCGGACACCGGCACAGATACGCAGTATTTT
CDR3 protein: CASSPDTGTDTQYF